These 5 T cell receptor beta chains originate from one sample sequenced in a study of T cell changes during pregnancy in multiple sclerosis. TCRdb's copy holds only in-frame clones and misses some; the assay was immunoSEQ multiplex PCR. The sample comprises over 35,000 clones, approximately 90% of which are singletons, and 0.4% to 0.6% rests with the top ten. The sequences come from CD4+ T cells from peripheral blood mononuclear cells, collected in the first trimester of pregnancy. These TCRs come from a female donor in good health, enrolled as a control in a pregnancy study.

This chain uses TRBV19 with TRBJ1-2; the D gene is possibly TRBD1 (6 bases). Trimming took 2 bases from V and 6 from J, leaving 25 bases between them. Germline V gene lookup returns CDR1 LNHDA and CDR2 SQIVND (reference sequence). CDR3 length: 18 residues. CDR3 protein: CASSILGQGQRMGNGYTF. The CDR3 DNA sequence: TGTGCCAGTAGTATATTAGGGCAGGGGCAACGAATGGGGAATGGCTACACCTTC. The variable domain in full, completed from reference TRBV19 and TRBJ1-2, reads DGGITQSPKYLFRKEGQNVTLSCEQNLNHDAMYWYRQDPGQGLRLIYYSQIVNDFQKGDIAEGYSVSREKKESFPLTVTSAQKNPTAFYLCASSILGQGQRMGNGYTFGSGTRLTVV.

The chain carries TRBV4-1 and TRBJ1-2, with 8 positions matching TRBD1. V trimming: 3 bases; J trimming: 2 bases; junction bases outside the gene matches: 5. CDR1 is MGHRA and CDR2 is YSYEKL in the germline V gene. The CDR3 totals 15 residues. The CDR3 sequence is CASSHPDRVNYGYTF. CDR3 DNA sequence: TGCGCCAGCAGCCACCCGGACAGGGTAAACTATGGCTACACCTTC.

The genes are TRBV19 and TRBJ1-4; a possible D gene is TRBD1 (6 bases). The CDR3 loop spans 16 amino acids. V was pared by 7 bases and J by 3 bases, with 18 bases between. CDR1 LNHDA and CDR2 SQIVND come from the germline V gene (reference sequence). The chain's CDR3 is CASNPSTGLPNEKLFF. The CDR3 DNA is TGTGCCAGTAATCCCTCTACAGGGTTGCCTAATGAAAAACTGTTTTTT.

This chain uses TRBV27 with TRBJ1-2, with D unclear. V shed 10 bases and J shed 1 base, with 13 bases lying between them. Germline lookup yields CDR1 MNHEY and CDR2 SMNVEV (reference sequence). The CDR3 is made up of 13 amino acids. CDR3 sequence reads: CATTNRNNYGYTF. The CDR3 DNA is TGTGCCACTACAAACAGAAATAACTATGGCTACACCTTC.

V and J are TRBV6-5 and TRBJ1-5; tentative D call: TRBD1 (6 bases). In germline, CDR1 is MNHEY, CDR2 SVGAGI. The CDR3 is 15 residues long. V was clipped by 0 bases and J by 2 bases, with 8 bases between them. The CDR3 reads CASSYSAGGNQPQHF. The CDR3 DNA follows: TGTGCCAGCAGTTACTCGGCAGGGGGCAATCAGCCCCAGCATTTT.